The rows below give T cell receptor beta chains drawn from one sample of a study of blood T cell repertoires in COVID-19. Profiling relied on immunoSEQ multiplex PCR, and the TCRdb table lists in-frame clones only, not all of them. This table holds hundreds of thousands of clones, 70% to 90% found once. Sequenced input: peripheral blood. All receptors come from a woman aged 25-40 years with active or convalescent COVID-19. Each CDR3 is given with its conserved first and last residue. The D gene is left open where the match is weak. The size field is filled for only some rows; it gives once, few, many or a size class.

clone size	CDR3 length	V gene	D gene	J gene	CDR3 protein	CDR3 DNA
.	13	TRBV19	TRBD1	TRBJ2-3	CASTDRSTDTQYF	TGTGCCAGTACGGACAGGAGCACAGATACGCAGTATTTT
.	16	TRBV7-8	TRBD2	TRBJ2-4	CASSSRGGLAKNIQYF	TGTGCCAGCAGCTCACGGGGGGGCCTCGCCAAAAACATTCAGTACTTC
once	15	TRBV6-6	TRBD1	TRBJ2-5	CASSYLTGKGETQYF	TGTGCCAGCAGTTACCTGACAGGGAAAGGGGAGACCCAGTACTTC
.	14	TRBV5-1	TRBD1	TRBJ1-6	CASSLGTGLSPLHF	TGCGCCAGCAGCTTGGGGACAGGGCTTTCACCCCTCCACTTT
.	17	TRBV3-1/TRBV3-2	.	TRBJ2-1	CASSQGWVSEYYNEQFF	TGTGCCAGCAGCCAAGGTTGGGTTAGCGAGTACTACAATGAGCAGTTCTTC
once	17	TRBV2	TRBD2	TRBJ2-5	CASSVRGTSGSRETQYF	TGTGCCAGCAGTGTAAGGGGGACTAGCGGGAGTCGAGAGACCCAGTACTTC
.	18	TRBV7-9	.	TRBJ1-1	CASSLDDGGPARDTEAFF	TGTGCCAGCAGCTTAGACGACGGAGGCCCAGCTAGGGACACTGAAGCTTTCTTT
.	15	TRBV5-4	.	TRBJ1-1	CASSLGQGWNTEAFF	TGTGCCAGCAGCTTGGGGCAGGGGTGGAACACTGAAGCTTTCTTT
.	12	TRBV30	TRBD1	TRBJ1-2	CAWSQGAQGYTF	TGTGCCTGGAGTCAGGGGGCGCAGGGCTACACCTTC
.	18	TRBV18	TRBD2	TRBJ2-7	CASSPLAGGPLSTYEQYF	TGTGCCAGCTCACCTTTAGCGGGGGGGCCGCTATCGACCTACGAGCAGTACTTC
.	15	TRBV27	TRBD1	TRBJ1-2	CASSSNSGTGYGYTF	TGTGCCAGCAGTTCGAACTCCGGGACAGGGTATGGCTACACCTTC
once	14	TRBV19	.	TRBJ1-5	CASKEVGSNQPQHF	TGTGCCAGTAAGGAGGTCGGTAGCAATCAGCCCCAGCATTTT
.	15	TRBV4-1	.	TRBJ2-5	CASSQDPDSQETQYF	TGCGCCAGCAGCCAAGATCCCGACTCCCAAGAGACCCAGTACTTC
.	16	TRBV23-1	.	TRBJ1-1	CASSQSLVTSNTEAFF	TGCGCCAGCAGTCAATCCCTCGTAACTTCGAACACTGAAGCTTTCTTT